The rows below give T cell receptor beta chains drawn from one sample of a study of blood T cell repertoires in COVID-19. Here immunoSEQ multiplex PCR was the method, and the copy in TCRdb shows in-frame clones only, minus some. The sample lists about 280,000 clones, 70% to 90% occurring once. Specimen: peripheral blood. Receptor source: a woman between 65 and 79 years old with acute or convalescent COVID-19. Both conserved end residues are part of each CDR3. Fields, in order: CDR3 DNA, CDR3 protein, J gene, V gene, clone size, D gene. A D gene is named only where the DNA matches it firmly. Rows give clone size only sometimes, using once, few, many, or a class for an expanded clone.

TGTGCCAGCAGCAATCAGGGTTCCAAGGCTTTCTTT CASSNQGSKAFF TRBJ1-1 TRBV5-6 . .
TGTGCCAGCAGCCTCGTACAGGCAAACTCTGGAAACACCATATATTTT CASSLVQANSGNTIYF TRBJ1-3 TRBV5-5 . .
TGTGCCAGCAGCCCCAACAGGGTAGCTGGAAACACCATATATTTT CASSPNRVAGNTIYF TRBJ1-3 TRBV7-3 once .
TGCGCCAGCAGCTTGGCTAGGGGCGCGGGGGAGACCCAGTACTTC CASSLARGAGETQYF TRBJ2-5 TRBV5-1 . .
TGTGCCAGCTCACCTGGGACTAGCAATGAGCAGTTCTTC CASSPGTSNEQFF TRBJ2-1 TRBV18 . TRBD2
TGCGCCAGCAGCGCCGCGGGGGGGCGTGGGAATGAGCAGTTCTTC CASSAAGGRGNEQFF TRBJ2-1 TRBV5-1 . TRBD2
TGTGCCAGCAGCTTGGCCCGTTCTGGGGCCAACGTCCTGACTTTC CASSLARSGANVLTF TRBJ2-6 TRBV5-5 . .
TGTGCCAGCAGTTTAAGGGACAGGGAGTTCTTC CASSLRDREFF TRBJ2-1 TRBV12-3/TRBV12-4 . TRBD1
TGTGCCAGCAGCCTGCGGGGGAAGACAGATACGCAGTATTTT CASSLRGKTDTQYF TRBJ2-3 TRBV3-1/TRBV3-2 . TRBD2
TGTGCCAGCAGCCGAAGCCTACAGGGGGCGCGTGGTTCACCCCTCCACTTT CASSRSLQGARGSPLHF TRBJ1-6 TRBV6-6 . TRBD1
TGTGCCAGCAGCTTAGCTACAGGGGGGATCCCCGACGAGCAGTACTTC CASSLATGGIPDEQYF TRBJ2-7 TRBV7-6 . TRBD1
TGTGCCAGCAGCCCGACAACAGGGCCGGTCACTGAAGCTTTCTTT CASSPTTGPVTEAFF TRBJ1-1 TRBV7-8 . .
TGTGCCAGCAGGAAGGCGGCTGAGCAGTTCTTC CASRKAAEQFF TRBJ2-1 TRBV2 . .
TGTGCCAGCACCCGAAAGGGAACCGGGGGAGAGACCCAGTACTTC CASTRKGTGGETQYF TRBJ2-5 TRBV27 . .
TGTGCCAGCAGCCTACAGGGGAATAGCAATCAGCCCCAGCATTTT CASSLQGNSNQPQHF TRBJ1-5 TRBV5-8 . TRBD1